Listed here are 8 T cell receptor beta chains from one sample, sequenced in a study of identical twins. MiXCR, applied by TCRdb to the 5' RACE reads, yields one record per CDR3 protein. Of some 1,600,000 distinct CDR3 sequences listed, about 32% were seen once; the top ten hold less than 0.35%. The specimen was cord blood. The receptor set was obtained from a newborn girl in good health.

The chain uses TRBV4-1 and TRBJ2-1, with D hard to call. The J call may not be correct, given that the DNA end is closer to TRBJ2-7. Germline CDR1 reads MGHRA; CDR2 reads YSYEKL. The CDR3 covers 16 residues. The DNA of the CDR3 is TGCGCCAGCAGCCAAGACTACCTGAGCTCCTACAATGAGCAGTACTTC. Its protein is CASSQDYLSSYNEQYF.

This rearrangement joins TRBV18 to TRBJ1-4; D perhaps matches TRBD1 (5 bases). Germline V gene sequence: CDR1 KGHSH, CDR2 LQKENI. This CDR3 region has 13 residues. The V gene lost 8 bases and the J gene lost 8 bases, with 15 bases spanning the gap. This CDR3 is CASTRTQGEKLFF. The CDR3 DNA sequence: TGTGCCAGCACCCGAACTCAGGGCGAAAAACTGTTTTTT.

This clonotype was recorded a few times. J is TRBJ1-5 and V is TRBV10-2; 7 bases line up with TRBD1. CDR1 is WSHSY and CDR2 is SAAADI in the germline V gene. Trimming took 5 bases from V and 2 from J; bases not matched to a gene: 9. The CDR3 totals 16 residues. The CDR3 DNA reads as TGCGCCAGCAGTCCCCTTAACAGGGGTGGCAATCAGCCCCAGCATTTT. It encodes CASSPLNRGGNQPQHF.

The V and J genes are TRBV5-5 and TRBJ2-1; D may be TRBD1 (6 bases). Per germline, CDR1 SGHKS and CDR2 YYEKEE (reference sequence). The CDR3 runs to 15 residues. Trimming stripped 0 bases from V and 13 bases from J, with 20 bases between. The CDR3 region has the DNA TGTGCCAGCAGCTTGGCGCCAGGGGCTCGAGAGACCCAGTTCTTC. Amino acid sequence: CASSLAPGARETQFF. The full variable domain, rest sourced from reference TRBV5-5 and TRBJ2-1, is DAGVTQSPTHLIKTRGQQVTLRCSPISGHKSVSWYQQVLGQGPQFIFQYYEKEERGRGNFPDRFSARQFPNYSSELNVNALLLGDSALYLCASSLAPGARETQFFGPGTRLTVL.

The chain combines TRBV12-3 or TRBV12-4 with TRBJ2-3, with 7 positions matching TRBD2. V lost 6 bases to trimming and J lost 4 bases; unmatched junction nucleotides: 4. The CDR3 totals 13 residues. CDR3 amino acids: CASSRGSADTQYF. Here the CDR3 DNA reads TGTGCCAGCAGCCGCGGGAGTGCAGATACGCAGTATTTT.

This rearrangement joins TRBV12-3 or TRBV12-4 to TRBJ1-1, with a possible D match to TRBD1 (5 bases). Trimming removed 3 bases at V and 5 bases at J, with 13 bases between. This CDR3 spans 14 amino acids. This chain's CDR3 is CASSFPGLRTEAFF. CDR3 bases: TGTGCCAGCAGTTTTCCGGGGCTTAGGACTGAAGCTTTCTTT.

There are a few counts of this clonotype. It may be a read error: a sequence one base away is much more abundant. The rearrangement links TRBV7-9 to TRBJ2-7; D call uncertain. Trimming removed 2 bases at V and 2 bases at J, with 7 bases between. The length of the CDR3 is 13 residues. From germline, CDR1 is SEHNR and CDR2 FQNEAQ (reference sequence). The CDR3 here is CASSLWAPYEQYF. The CDR3 coding sequence is TGTGCCAGCAGCTTATGGGCCCCCTACGAGCAGTACTTC.

V gene TRBV6-1 combines with J gene TRBJ2-7, with D maybe TRBD1 (6 bases). The CDR3 runs 14 residues. Trimming removed 6 bases from V and 0 bases from J, with 12 bases in between. The germline V gene encodes CDR1 MNHNS and CDR2 SASEGT. CDR3 DNA sequence: TGTGCCAGCAGGGGACACACGAGCTCCTACGAGCAGTACTTC. Translation: CASRGHTSSYEQYF.